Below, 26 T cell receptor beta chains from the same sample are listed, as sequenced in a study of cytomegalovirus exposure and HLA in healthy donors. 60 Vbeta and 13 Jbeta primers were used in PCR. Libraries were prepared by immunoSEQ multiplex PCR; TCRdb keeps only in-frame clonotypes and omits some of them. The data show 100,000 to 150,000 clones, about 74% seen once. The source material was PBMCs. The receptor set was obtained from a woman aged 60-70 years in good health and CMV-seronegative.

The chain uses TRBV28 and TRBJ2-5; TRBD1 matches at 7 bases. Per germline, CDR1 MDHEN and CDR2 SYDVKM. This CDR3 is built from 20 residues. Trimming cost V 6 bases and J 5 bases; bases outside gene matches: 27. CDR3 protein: CASSLGPDRRGSFKLETQYF. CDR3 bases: TGTGCCAGCAGCCTAGGTCCGGACAGGCGAGGGTCATTTAAGTTGGAGACCCAGTACTTC. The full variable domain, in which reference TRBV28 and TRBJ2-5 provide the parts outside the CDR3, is DVKVTQSSRYLVKRTGEKVFLECVQDMDHENMFWYRQDPGLGLRLIYFSYDVKMKEKGDIPEGYSVSREKKERFSLILESASTNQTSMYLCASSLGPDRRGSFKLETQYFGPGTRLLVL.

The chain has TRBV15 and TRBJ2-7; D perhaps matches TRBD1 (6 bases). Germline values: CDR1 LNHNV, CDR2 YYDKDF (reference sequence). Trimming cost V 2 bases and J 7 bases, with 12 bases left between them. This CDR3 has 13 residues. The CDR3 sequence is CATSRPKGTEQYF. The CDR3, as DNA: TGTGCCACCAGCAGACCCAAAGGGACAGAGCAGTACTTC.

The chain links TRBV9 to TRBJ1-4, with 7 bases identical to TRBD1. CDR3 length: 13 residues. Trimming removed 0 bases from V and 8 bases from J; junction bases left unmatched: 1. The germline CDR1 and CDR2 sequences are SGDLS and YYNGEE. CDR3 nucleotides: TGTGCCAGCAGCGTAGGGGGACAGGAAAAACTGTTTTTT. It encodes CASSVGGQEKLFF. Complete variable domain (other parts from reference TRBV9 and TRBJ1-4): DSGVTQTPKHLITATGQRVTLRCSPRSGDLSVYWYQQSLDQGLQFLIQYYNGEERAKGNILERFSAQQFPDLHSELNLSSLELGDSALYFCASSVGGQEKLFFGSGTQLSVL.

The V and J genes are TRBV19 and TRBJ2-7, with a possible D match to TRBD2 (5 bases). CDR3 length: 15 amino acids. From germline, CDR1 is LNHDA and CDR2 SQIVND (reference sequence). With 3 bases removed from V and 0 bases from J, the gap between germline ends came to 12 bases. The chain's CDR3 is CASSITAGASYEQYF. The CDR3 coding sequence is TGTGCCAGTAGTATTACGGCGGGCGCCTCCTACGAGCAGTACTTC.

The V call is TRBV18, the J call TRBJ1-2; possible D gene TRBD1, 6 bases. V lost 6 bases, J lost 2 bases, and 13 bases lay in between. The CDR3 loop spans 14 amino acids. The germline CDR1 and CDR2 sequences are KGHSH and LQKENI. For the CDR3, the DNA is TGTGCCAGCTCCCCAGAACAGGGAAACTATGGCTACACCTTC. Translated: CASSPEQGNYGYTF. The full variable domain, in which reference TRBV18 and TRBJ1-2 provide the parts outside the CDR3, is NAGVMQNPRHLVRRRGQEARLRCSPMKGHSHVYWYRQLPEEGLKFMVYLQKENIIDESGMPKERFSAEFPKEGPSILRIQQVVRGDSAAYFCASSPEQGNYGYTFGSGTRLTVV.

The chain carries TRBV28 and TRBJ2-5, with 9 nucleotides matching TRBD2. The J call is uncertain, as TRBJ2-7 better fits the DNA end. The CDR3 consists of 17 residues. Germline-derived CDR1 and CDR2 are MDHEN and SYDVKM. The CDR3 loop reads CASSGRLADRSSYEQYF. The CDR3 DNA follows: TGTGCCAGCAGTGGCCGACTAGCGGATAGAAGCTCCTACGAGCAGTACTTC.

This CDR3 reads CAISASTSSYNEQFF. In DNA, the CDR3 is TGTGCCATCAGTGCGTCGACTAGCAGCTACAATGAGCAGTTCTTC. The J gene is TRBJ2-1, the V gene TRBV10-3; 7 bases agree with TRBD2. This CDR3 is built from 15 residues. Germline trimming cut 4 bases from V and 3 bases from J; bases unmatched to any gene: 6. CDR1 is ENHRY, CDR2 SYGVKD, per germline.

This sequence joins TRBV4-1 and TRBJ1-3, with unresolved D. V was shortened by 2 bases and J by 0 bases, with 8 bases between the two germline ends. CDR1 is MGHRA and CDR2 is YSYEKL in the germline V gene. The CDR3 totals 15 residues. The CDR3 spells CASSQRSVSGNTIYF. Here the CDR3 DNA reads TGCGCCAGCAGCCAACGGAGCGTCTCTGGAAACACCATATATTTT.

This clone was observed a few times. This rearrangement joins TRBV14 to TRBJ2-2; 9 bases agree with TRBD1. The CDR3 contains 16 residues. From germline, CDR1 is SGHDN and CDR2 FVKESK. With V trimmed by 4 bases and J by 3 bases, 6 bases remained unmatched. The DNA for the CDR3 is TGTGCCAGCAGCCCCAGGACAGGGGCGTACACCGGGGAGCTGTTTTTT. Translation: CASSPRTGAYTGELFF.

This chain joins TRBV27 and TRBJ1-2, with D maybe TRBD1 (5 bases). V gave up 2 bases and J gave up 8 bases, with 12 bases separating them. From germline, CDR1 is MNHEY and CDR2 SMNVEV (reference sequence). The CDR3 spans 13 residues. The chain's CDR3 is CASSLSGGGGYTF. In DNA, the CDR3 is TGTGCCAGCAGTTTAAGCGGGGGTGGGGGCTACACCTTC.

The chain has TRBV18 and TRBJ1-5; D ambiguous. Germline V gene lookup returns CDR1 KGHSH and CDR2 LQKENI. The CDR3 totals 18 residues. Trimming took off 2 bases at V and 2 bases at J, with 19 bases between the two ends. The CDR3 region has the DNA TGTGCCAGCTCACCAGGGTCCCGAGGGAATGATGGCAATCAGCCCCAGCATTTT. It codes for CASSPGSRGNDGNQPQHF.

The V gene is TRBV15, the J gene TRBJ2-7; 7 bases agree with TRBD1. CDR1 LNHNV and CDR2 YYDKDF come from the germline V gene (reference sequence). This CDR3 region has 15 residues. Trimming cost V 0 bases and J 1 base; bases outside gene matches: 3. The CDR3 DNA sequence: TGTGCCACCAGCAGAGATTGGGGACAGTCCTACGAGCAGTACTTC. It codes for CATSRDWGQSYEQYF. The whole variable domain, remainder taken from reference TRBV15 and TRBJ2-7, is DAMVIQNPRYQVTQFGKPVTLSCSQTLNHNVMYWYQQKSSQAPKLLFHYYDKDFNNEADTPDNFQSRRPNTSFCFLDIRSPGLGDTAMYLCATSRDWGQSYEQYFGPGTRLTVT.

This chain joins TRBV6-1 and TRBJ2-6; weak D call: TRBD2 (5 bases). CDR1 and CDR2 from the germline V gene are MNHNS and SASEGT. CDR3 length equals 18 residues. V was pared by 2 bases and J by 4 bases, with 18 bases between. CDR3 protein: CASSESWRRPTGANVLTF. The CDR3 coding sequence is TGTGCCAGCAGTGAATCGTGGCGGAGGCCGACCGGGGCCAACGTCCTGACTTTC.

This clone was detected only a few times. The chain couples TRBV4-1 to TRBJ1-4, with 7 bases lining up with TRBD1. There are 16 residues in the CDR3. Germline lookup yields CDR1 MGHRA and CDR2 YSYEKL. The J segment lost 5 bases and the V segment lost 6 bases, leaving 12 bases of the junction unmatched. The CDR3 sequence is CASSFRGVTENEKLFF. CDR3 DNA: TGCGCCAGCAGTTTCAGGGGGGTGACAGAGAATGAAAAACTGTTTTTT.

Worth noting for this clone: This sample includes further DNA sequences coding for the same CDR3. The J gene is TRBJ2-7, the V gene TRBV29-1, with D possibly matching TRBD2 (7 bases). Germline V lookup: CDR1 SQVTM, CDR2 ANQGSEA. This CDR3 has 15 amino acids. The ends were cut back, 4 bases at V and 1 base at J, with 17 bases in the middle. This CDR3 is CSVGGGGNPSYEQYF. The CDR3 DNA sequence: TGCAGCGTTGGAGGGGGGGGCAATCCTTCCTACGAGCAGTACTTC.

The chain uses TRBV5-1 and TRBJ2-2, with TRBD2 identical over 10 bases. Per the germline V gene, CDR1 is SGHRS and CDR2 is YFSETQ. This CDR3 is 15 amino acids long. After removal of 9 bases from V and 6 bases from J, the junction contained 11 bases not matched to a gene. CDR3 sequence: CATRRLAGEAGELFF. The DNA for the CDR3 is TGCGCCACCCGCCGGCTAGCGGGAGAAGCCGGGGAGCTGTTTTTT. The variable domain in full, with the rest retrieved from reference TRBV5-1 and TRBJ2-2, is KAGVTQTPRYLIKTRGQQVTLSCSPISGHRSVSWYQQTPGQGLQFLFEYFSETQRNKGNFPGRFSGRQFSNSRSEMNVSTLELGDSALYLCATRRLAGEAGELFFGEGSRLTVL.

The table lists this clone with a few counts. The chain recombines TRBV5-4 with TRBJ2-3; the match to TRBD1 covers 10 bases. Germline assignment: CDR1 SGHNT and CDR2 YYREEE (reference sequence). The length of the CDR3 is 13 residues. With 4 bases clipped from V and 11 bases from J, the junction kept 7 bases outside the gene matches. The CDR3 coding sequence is TGTGCCAGCAGCCCGACAGGGGGCGCTCAGCAGTATTTT. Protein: CASSPTGGAQQYF.

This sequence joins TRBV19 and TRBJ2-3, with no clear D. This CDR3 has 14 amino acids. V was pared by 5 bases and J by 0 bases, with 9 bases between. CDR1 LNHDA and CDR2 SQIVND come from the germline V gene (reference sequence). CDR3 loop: CASSGQVSTDTQYF. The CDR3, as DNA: TGTGCCAGTAGTGGTCAGGTGAGCACAGATACGCAGTATTTT.

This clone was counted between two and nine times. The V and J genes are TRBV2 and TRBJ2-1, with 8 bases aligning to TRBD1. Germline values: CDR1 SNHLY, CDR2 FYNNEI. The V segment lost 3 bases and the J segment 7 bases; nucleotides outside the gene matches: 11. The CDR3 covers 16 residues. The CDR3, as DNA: TGTGCCAGCAGTGATACAGGGGGAGTACTTTTTAATGAGCAGTTCTTC. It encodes CASSDTGGVLFNEQFF.

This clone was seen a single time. CDR3 region: CSAGQGGWGDTEAFF. The CDR3 DNA reads as TGCAGCGCTGGACAGGGGGGATGGGGGGACACTGAAGCTTTCTTT. This sequence joins TRBV29-1 and TRBJ1-1; 10 bases match TRBD1. V shed 7 bases and J 3 bases; nucleotides not matched to a gene: 11. The CDR3 is made up of 15 amino acids. The germline V gene encodes CDR1 SQVTM and CDR2 ANQGSEA.

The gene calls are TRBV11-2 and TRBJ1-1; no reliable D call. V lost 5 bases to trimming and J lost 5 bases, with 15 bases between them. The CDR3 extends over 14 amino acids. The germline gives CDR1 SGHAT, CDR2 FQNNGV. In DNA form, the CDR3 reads TGTGCCAGCAGCCCGGAGGTCAGGAGGACTGAAGCTTTCTTT. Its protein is CASSPEVRRTEAFF.

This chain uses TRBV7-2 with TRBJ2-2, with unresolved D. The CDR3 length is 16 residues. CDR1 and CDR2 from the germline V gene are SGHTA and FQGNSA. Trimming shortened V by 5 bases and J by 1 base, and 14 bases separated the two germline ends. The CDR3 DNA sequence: TGTGCCAGCAGCCCAAATTCGTGGAGGAACACCGGGGAGCTGTTTTTT. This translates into CASSPNSWRNTGELFF.

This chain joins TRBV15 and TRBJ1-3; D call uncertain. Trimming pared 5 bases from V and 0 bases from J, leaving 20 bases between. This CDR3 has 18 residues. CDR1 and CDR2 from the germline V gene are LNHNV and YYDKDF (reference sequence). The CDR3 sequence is CATSAEVDMVNSGNTIYF. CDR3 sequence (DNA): TGTGCCACCAGCGCAGAGGTGGATATGGTTAACTCTGGAAACACCATATATTTT.

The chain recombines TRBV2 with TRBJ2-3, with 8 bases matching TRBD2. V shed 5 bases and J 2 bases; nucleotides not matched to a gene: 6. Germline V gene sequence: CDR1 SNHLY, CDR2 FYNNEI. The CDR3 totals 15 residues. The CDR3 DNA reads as TGTGCCAGCAGTTATGGCGGGAGGAACACAGATACGCAGTATTTT. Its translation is CASSYGGRNTDTQYF.

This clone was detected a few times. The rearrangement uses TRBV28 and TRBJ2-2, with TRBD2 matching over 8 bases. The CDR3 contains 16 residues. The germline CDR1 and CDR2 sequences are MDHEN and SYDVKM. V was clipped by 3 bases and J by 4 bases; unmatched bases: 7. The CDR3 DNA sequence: TGTGCCAGCAGTTTTAATGGGCTAGCGGGCACCGGGGAGCTGTTTTTT. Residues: CASSFNGLAGTGELFF.

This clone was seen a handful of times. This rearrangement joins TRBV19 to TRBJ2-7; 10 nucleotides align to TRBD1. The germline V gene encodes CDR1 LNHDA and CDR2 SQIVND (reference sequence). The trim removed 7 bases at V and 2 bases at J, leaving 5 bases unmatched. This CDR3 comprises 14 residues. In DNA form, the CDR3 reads TGTGCCAGTAAGGAGGACAGGGGGGCCTACGAGCAGTACTTC. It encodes CASKEDRGAYEQYF.